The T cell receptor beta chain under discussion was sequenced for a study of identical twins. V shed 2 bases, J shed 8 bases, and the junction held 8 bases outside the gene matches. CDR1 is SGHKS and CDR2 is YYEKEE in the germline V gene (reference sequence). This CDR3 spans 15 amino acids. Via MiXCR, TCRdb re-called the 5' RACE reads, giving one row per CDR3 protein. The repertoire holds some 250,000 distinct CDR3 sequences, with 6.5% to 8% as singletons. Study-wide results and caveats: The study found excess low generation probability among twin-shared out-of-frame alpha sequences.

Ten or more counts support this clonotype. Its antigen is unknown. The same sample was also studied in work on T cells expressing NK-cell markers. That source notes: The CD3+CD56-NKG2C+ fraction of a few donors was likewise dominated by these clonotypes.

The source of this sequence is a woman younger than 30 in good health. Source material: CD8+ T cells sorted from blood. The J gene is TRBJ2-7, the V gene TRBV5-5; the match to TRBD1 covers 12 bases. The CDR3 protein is CASSFIWDRGPQQYF. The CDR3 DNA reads TGTGCCAGCAGCTTTATATGGGACAGGGGGCCACAGCAGTACTTC.